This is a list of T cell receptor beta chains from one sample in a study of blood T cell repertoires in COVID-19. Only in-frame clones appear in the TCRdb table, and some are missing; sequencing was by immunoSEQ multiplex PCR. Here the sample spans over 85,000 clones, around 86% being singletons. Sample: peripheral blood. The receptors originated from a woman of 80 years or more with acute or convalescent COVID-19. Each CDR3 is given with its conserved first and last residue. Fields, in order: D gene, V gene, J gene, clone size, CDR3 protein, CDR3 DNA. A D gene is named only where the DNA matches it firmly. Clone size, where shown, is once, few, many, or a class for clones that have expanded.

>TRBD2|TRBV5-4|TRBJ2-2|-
CASSLVSGRIGAGELFF
TGTGCCAGCAGCTTGGTCAGCGGGAGGATAGGGGCCGGGGAGCTGTTTTTT
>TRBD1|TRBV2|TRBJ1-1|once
CASIHRGGNTEAFF
TGTGCCAGCATCCACAGGGGAGGGAACACTGAAGCTTTCTTT
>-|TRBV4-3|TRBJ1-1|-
CASSQEANTEAFF
TGCGCCAGCAGCCAAGAAGCGAACACTGAAGCTTTCTTT
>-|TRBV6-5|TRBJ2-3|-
CASSYGGGGRTDTQYF
TGTGCCAGCAGTTACGGAGGGGGGGGTCGGACAGATACGCAGTATTTT
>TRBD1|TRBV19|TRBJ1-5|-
CASSFSGQGNQPQHF
TGTGCCAGTAGTTTCTCTGGACAGGGCAATCAGCCCCAGCATTTT
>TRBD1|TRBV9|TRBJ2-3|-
CASSVGQGDTQYF
TGTGCCAGCAGCGTAGGACAGGGGGATACGCAGTATTTT
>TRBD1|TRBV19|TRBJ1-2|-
CASTATGAYGYTF
TGTGCCAGTACCGCGACAGGGGCCTATGGCTACACCTTC
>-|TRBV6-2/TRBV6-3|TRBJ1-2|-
CASSSHMSGRVNYGYTF
TGTGCCAGCAGTAGCCATATGAGCGGACGGGTAAACTATGGCTACACCTTC
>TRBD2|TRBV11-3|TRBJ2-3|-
CASSLGGSSTDTQYF
TGTGCCAGCAGCTTAGGCGGGAGTTCGACAGATACGCAGTATTTT
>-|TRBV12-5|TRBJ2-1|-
CASGLLREQFF
TGTGCTAGTGGTCTATTAAGAGAGCAGTTCTTC
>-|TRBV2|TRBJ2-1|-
CASGPYNEQFF
TGTGCCAGCGGGCCCTACAATGAGCAGTTCTTC
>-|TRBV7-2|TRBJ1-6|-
CASSLDSGRNSPLHF
TGTGCCAGCAGCTTAGACAGCGGTAGGAATTCACCCCTCCACTTT
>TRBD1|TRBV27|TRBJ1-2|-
CASAQLQGDGYTF
TGTGCCAGCGCTCAACTTCAGGGGGATGGCTACACCTTC
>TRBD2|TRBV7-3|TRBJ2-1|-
CASSLSGGATNEQFF
TGTGCCAGCAGCCTTAGCGGGGGCGCTACGAATGAGCAGTTCTTC
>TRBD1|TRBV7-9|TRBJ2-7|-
CASTSGTGVVHEQYF
TGTGCCAGCACCTCCGGGACAGGGGTTGTTCACGAGCAGTACTTC
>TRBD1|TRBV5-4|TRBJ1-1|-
CASSPPGTGLLGTEAFF
TGTGCCAGCAGCCCCCCCGGGACAGGTCTGTTGGGGACTGAAGCTTTCTTT
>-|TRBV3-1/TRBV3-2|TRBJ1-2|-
CASSHLGGGYTF
TGTGCCAGCAGCCACCTTGGGGGGGGCTACACCTTC
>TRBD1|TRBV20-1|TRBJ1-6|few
CSASVGDSRHSPLHF
TGCAGTGCTAGTGTAGGGGACAGTAGGCATTCACCCCTCCACTTT
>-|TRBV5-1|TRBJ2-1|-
CASLGGAGSYNEQFF
TGCGCCAGCCTAGGCGGGGCCGGCTCCTACAATGAGCAGTTCTTC
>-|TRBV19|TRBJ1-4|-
CASSLRGNEKLFF
TGTGCCAGTAGCCTCCGGGGGAATGAAAAACTGTTTTTT
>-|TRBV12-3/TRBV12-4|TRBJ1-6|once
CASSAATGTPLHF
TGTGCCAGTTCTGCAGCTACAGGGACACCCCTCCACTTT
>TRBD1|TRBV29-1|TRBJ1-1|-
CSSWTGNTEAFF
TGCAGCTCTTGGACAGGGAACACTGAAGCTTTCTTT
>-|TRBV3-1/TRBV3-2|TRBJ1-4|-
CASSQEYNEKLFF
TGTGCCAGCAGCCAAGAATATAATGAAAAACTGTTTTTT
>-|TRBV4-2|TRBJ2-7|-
CASSQDQQSYHYEQYF
TGTGCCAGCAGCCAAGATCAACAGAGCTACCACTACGAGCAGTACTTC
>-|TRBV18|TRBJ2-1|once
CASSPGTEGREQFF
TGTGCCAGCTCACCCGGGACTGAGGGGCGAGAGCAGTTCTTC
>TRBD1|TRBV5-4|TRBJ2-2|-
CASSSGQGDTGELFF
TGTGCCAGCAGCTCGGGACAGGGCGACACCGGGGAGCTGTTTTTT
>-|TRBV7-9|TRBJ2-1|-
CASSPGSSYNEQFF
TGTGCCAGCAGTCCGGGGAGCTCCTACAATGAGCAGTTCTTC
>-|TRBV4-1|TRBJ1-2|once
CASSQAVTNYGYTF
TGCGCCAGCAGCCAGGCAGTTACTAACTATGGCTACACCTTC